A single sample is the source of the 19 T cell receptor beta chains below, sequenced in a study of blood T cell repertoires in COVID-19 (dated by TCRdb to the early 2020s). Libraries were prepared through the immunoSEQ multiplex PCR assay. The table was pulled from immuneACCESS by TCRdb, which kept in-frame rearrangements only. Such tables lose some clones; where checked, under half of the loss comes from unresolved V genes, and the rest has no known cause. This sample has 100,000 to 150,000 clones in its table, and roughly 69% of those were observed once. The ten top clones hold roughly 2% of the sample. Specimen: peripheral blood. These receptors all stem from a woman in her 70s with acute or convalescent COVID-19.

This clone was picked up a small number of times. J is TRBJ1-2 and V is TRBV19, with TRBD1 identical over 9 bases. The CDR3 length is 13 residues. J lost 6 bases, V lost 5 bases, and 4 bases had no gene match. Germline V lookup: CDR1 LNHDA, CDR2 SQIVND (reference sequence). CDR3 sequence: CASSPTGGNGYTF. The CDR3, as DNA: TGTGCCAGTAGTCCCACAGGGGGCAATGGCTACACCTTC.

This clone was seen once. This sequence joins TRBV25-1 and TRBJ1-6; D might be TRBD1 (6 bases). Germline values: CDR1 MGHDK, CDR2 SYGVNS. Trimming took off 5 bases at V and 0 bases at J, with 14 bases between the two ends. This CDR3 contains 17 residues. CDR3 protein: CASSNAGASSYNSPLHF. CDR3 nucleotide sequence: TGTGCCAGCAGTAACGCGGGGGCGAGCTCCTATAATTCACCCCTCCACTTT.

Only a few counts were recorded for this clone. The rearrangement joins TRBV20-1 to TRBJ2-7; 7 nucleotides match TRBD2. Germline V gene sequence: CDR1 DFQATT, CDR2 SNEGSKA (reference sequence). This CDR3 is built from 16 residues. After removal of 3 bases from V and 1 base from J, the junction contained 12 bases not matched to a gene. The DNA for the CDR3 is TGCAGTGCTAGTGACCCCGGGCTAGCGGATTCCTACGAGCAGTACTTC. It specifies CSASDPGLADSYEQYF.

The chain joins TRBV18 to TRBJ1-3, with TRBD1 matching over 7 bases. The germline V gene has CDR1 KGHSH and CDR2 LQKENI. V lost 5 bases, J lost 6 bases, and 4 bases stayed unmatched. The CDR3 sequence is 13 residues long. The CDR3 loop is CASSRGLENTIYF. The CDR3, as DNA: TGTGCCAGCTCAAGGGGGCTCGAAAACACCATATATTTT.

The CDR3, as DNA: TGCAGCGTTGAAGAGGCTCGCGGGGGGGCAGGAGAGCAGTTCTTC. Its translation is CSVEEARGGAGEQFF. The gene calls are TRBV29-1 and TRBJ2-1; 9 positions agree with TRBD2. The CDR3 has 15 amino acids. The germline V gene has CDR1 SQVTM and CDR2 ANQGSEA. The V segment lost 0 bases and the J segment 10 bases; nucleotides outside the gene matches: 10.

The chain is built from TRBV15 and TRBJ2-7, with a weak D call TRBD2 (6 bases). The V gene lost 1 base and the J gene lost 2 bases, with 12 bases spanning the gap. Per germline, CDR1 LNHNV and CDR2 YYDKDF (reference sequence). This CDR3 spans 15 amino acids. CDR3 nucleotides: TGTGCCACCAGCAGAGGGGGCGGAGGGGCCTACGAGCAGTACTTC. Protein sequence: CATSRGGGGAYEQYF.

This clone occurred a few times. The chain is built from TRBV9 and TRBJ1-1, with D perhaps TRBD1 (5 bases). Germline lookup yields CDR1 SGDLS and CDR2 YYNGEE. The CDR3 spans 15 residues. Trimming took 0 bases from V and 2 from J, leaving 11 bases between them. CDR3 DNA: TGTGCCAGCAGCGTAGGGGTAGGGGCTAACACTGAAGCTTTCTTT. Translated, it gives CASSVGVGANTEAFF.

The chain recombines TRBV12-5 with TRBJ1-2, with a possible D match to TRBD1 (5 bases). The ends were cut back, 6 bases at V and 1 base at J, with 9 bases in the middle. From germline, CDR1 is LGHNT and CDR2 FRNRAP. The CDR3 has 13 residues. The CDR3 is CASGKTVNYGYTF. In DNA, the CDR3 is TGTGCTAGTGGAAAGACAGTTAACTATGGCTACACCTTC. The variable domain in full, with the rest retrieved from reference TRBV12-5 and TRBJ1-2, is DARVTQTPRHKVTEMGQEVTMRCQPILGHNTVFWYRQTMMQGLELLAYFRNRAPLDDSGMPKDRFSAEMPDATLATLKIQPSEPRDSAVYFCASGKTVNYGYTFGSGTRLTVV.

V is TRBV6-5 and J is TRBJ2-7; 9 positions agree with TRBD2. CDR1 is MNHEY, CDR2 SVGAGI, per germline. The length of the CDR3 is 14 residues. J was trimmed by 3 bases and V by 6 bases; bases with no gene match: 6. CDR3 protein: CASSPRGGDYEQYF. The CDR3 coding sequence is TGTGCCAGCAGCCCGCGGGGGGGGGACTACGAGCAGTACTTC.

This chain joins TRBV25-1 and TRBJ2-7, with a possible D match to TRBD1 (5 bases). CDR1 is MGHDK, CDR2 SYGVNS, per germline. V lost 5 bases and J lost 5, with 10 bases in between. The CDR3 contains 12 residues. CDR3 in amino acids: CASSQVRDEQYF. CDR3 sequence (DNA): TGTGCCAGCAGTCAAGTCAGGGACGAGCAGTACTTC.

The rearrangement uses TRBV10-3 and TRBJ2-7, with TRBD1 matching 7 bases. The V and J ends lost 8 bases and 4 bases, in that order; junction bases with no gene match: 8. The length of the CDR3 is 13 residues. Germline V gene sequence: CDR1 ENHRY, CDR2 SYGVKD. CDR3 DNA sequence: TGTGCCATCGGACGGACAGGATTGTACGAGCAGTACTTC. Translating gives CAIGRTGLYEQYF.

The rearrangement joins TRBV5-4 to TRBJ1-5, with 7 bases fitting TRBD1. After removal of 4 bases from V and 7 bases from J, the junction contained 11 bases not matched to a gene. Germline lookup yields CDR1 SGHNT and CDR2 YYREEE (reference sequence). This CDR3 has 15 amino acids. The chain's CDR3 is CASSPGTEPGQPQHF. The CDR3 DNA reads as TGTGCCAGCAGCCCCGGGACAGAGCCCGGGCAGCCCCAGCATTTT.

The chain combines TRBV28 with TRBJ2-7; a possible D gene is TRBD1 (5 bases). Trimming took 7 bases from V and 3 from J, leaving 7 bases between them. The CDR3 runs to 11 residues. Germline values: CDR1 MDHEN, CDR2 SYDVKM. This CDR3 is CASNDSYEQYF. The CDR3, as DNA: TGTGCCAGCAATGACAGCTACGAGCAGTACTTC.

The chain combines TRBV4-1 with TRBJ2-1, with TRBD2 matching over 14 bases. V shed 0 bases, J shed 7 bases, and the junction held 2 bases outside the gene matches. Germline CDR1 MGHRA, CDR2 YSYEKL. The CDR3 runs to 16 residues. DNA of the CDR3: TGCGCCAGCAGCCAAGAGGGGACTAGCGGGAGAAATGAGCAGTTCTTC. The encoded protein is CASSQEGTSGRNEQFF.

V is TRBV6-5 and J is TRBJ1-1; no clear D gene. Trimming pared 4 bases from V and 8 bases from J, leaving 20 bases between. This CDR3 has 15 amino acids. Germline CDR1 MNHEY, CDR2 SVGAGI. In DNA form, the CDR3 reads TGTGCCAGCAGTTCTCCCTCTCTAAAGGGAGGAGAAGCTTTCTTT. Its translation is CASSSPSLKGGEAFF.

The V gene is TRBV7-7, the J gene TRBJ2-2; D uncertain. The CDR3 consists of 13 residues. V was clipped by 6 bases and J by 5 bases, with 10 bases between them. Germline lookup yields CDR1 SSHAT and CDR2 FNYEAQ (reference sequence). For the CDR3, the DNA is TGTGCCAGCAGTACCAAAGAGACCGGGGAGCTGTTTTTT. It specifies CASSTKETGELFF.

V is TRBV2 and J is TRBJ1-4; 7 nucleotides align to TRBD1. The germline V gene encodes CDR1 SNHLY and CDR2 FYNNEI. V lost 0 bases and J lost 7; bases outside the gene matches: 5. The CDR3 has 15 residues. The CDR3 DNA is TGTGCCAGCAGTGAAGCGAAGGGGGCTGGTGAAAAACTGTTTTTT. Translating gives CASSEAKGAGEKLFF. Supplemented by reference TRBV2 and TRBJ1-4, the full variable domain reads EPEVTQTPSHQVTQMGQEVILRCVPISNHLYFYWYRQILGQKVEFLVSFYNNEISEKSEIFDDQFSVERPDGSNFTLKIRSTKLEDSAMYFCASSEAKGAGEKLFFGSGTQLSVL.

The chain links TRBV27 to TRBJ2-2, with D possibly TRBD2 on 5 matching bases. V shed 4 bases and J shed 7 bases, with 13 bases lying between them. CDR3 length: 14 amino acids. Germline loops: CDR1 MNHEY, CDR2 SMNVEV (reference sequence). DNA of the CDR3: TGTGCCAGCAGTTCCCACGGCGGGTTCGGGGAGCTGTTTTTT. It codes for CASSSHGGFGELFF.

The chain links TRBV10-3 to TRBJ1-2; D possibly corresponds to TRBD1 (5 bases). Germline V lookup: CDR1 ENHRY, CDR2 SYGVKD. The CDR3 runs 12 residues. Trimming removed 2 bases at V and 8 bases at J, with 9 bases between. The CDR3 coding sequence is TGTGCCATCAGTGAGGGGGGGGAAGGCTACACCTTC. Encoded protein: CAISEGGEGYTF.